The rows below give T cell receptor beta chains drawn from one sample of a study of blood T cell repertoires in COVID-19. Measured with immunoSEQ multiplex PCR; TCRdb has only the in-frame clones, and not every one. The sample records roughly 230,000 clones, 83% being singletons. The sample consisted of peripheral blood. The source is a man aged 35 to 55 with active or convalescent COVID-19. CDR3s include the opening cysteine and the closing phenylalanine or tryptophan. D genes are given only for firm matches. The size entry is marked missing in some rows and otherwise reads once, few, many or a size class.

J: TRBJ1-2
D: NA
size: NA
V: TRBV13
CDR3: CASSLGHLRGRGYTF
DNA: TGTGCCAGCAGCTTAGGGCACTTAAGGGGTAGAGGCTACACCTTC

J: TRBJ2-7
D: NA
size: NA
V: TRBV14
CDR3: CASSAQPGSPYEQYF
DNA: TGTGCCAGCAGCGCCCAGCCCGGGTCTCCTTACGAGCAGTACTTC

J: TRBJ2-7
D: NA
size: NA
V: TRBV29-1
CDR3: CSGLTERYEQYF
DNA: TGCAGCGGATTGACAGAGCGCTACGAGCAGTACTTC

J: TRBJ2-3
D: NA
size: NA
V: TRBV25-1
CDR3: CASSALAARGSTDTQYF
DNA: TGTGCCAGCAGTGCACTGGCCGCGAGAGGGAGCACAGATACGCAGTATTTT

J: TRBJ2-2
D: NA
size: NA
V: TRBV10-3
CDR3: CAIGHKTDPNTGELFF
DNA: TGTGCCATCGGACATAAGACAGATCCGAACACCGGGGAGCTGTTTTTT

J: TRBJ2-1
D: TRBD1
size: NA
V: TRBV7-9
CDR3: CASSPTGIEQFF
DNA: TGTGCCAGCAGCCCGACAGGGATTGAGCAGTTCTTC

J: TRBJ2-6
D: NA
size: NA
V: TRBV7-9
CDR3: CASSLGSTGLSSGANVLTF
DNA: TGTGCCAGCAGCTTAGGGTCGACAGGATTGAGCTCTGGGGCCAACGTCCTGACTTTC

J: TRBJ1-1
D: NA
size: few
V: TRBV25-1
CDR3: CASSESLGSPEAFF
DNA: TGTGCCAGCAGTGAGAGCCTCGGGTCCCCTGAAGCTTTCTTT

J: TRBJ2-1
D: TRBD2
size: NA
V: TRBV6-2/TRBV6-3
CDR3: CASSKMTSGGVNEQFF
DNA: TGTGCCAGCAGCAAGATGACTAGCGGGGGGGTCAATGAGCAGTTCTTC

J: TRBJ1-4
D: NA
size: NA
V: TRBV3-1/TRBV3-2
CDR3: CASSRGGEKLFF
DNA: TGTGCCAGCAGCCGGGGGGGTGAAAAACTGTTTTTT

J: TRBJ2-1
D: NA
size: NA
V: TRBV29-1
CDR3: CSGQRESVNEQFF
DNA: TGCAGCGGGCAGAGGGAGTCGGTAAATGAGCAGTTCTTC

J: TRBJ2-3
D: TRBD2
size: NA
V: TRBV11-3
CDR3: CASSFESGGALTDTQYF
DNA: TGTGCCAGCAGCTTCGAATCGGGGGGGGCCCTCACAGATACGCAGTATTTT

J: TRBJ2-1
D: TRBD1
size: NA
V: TRBV28
CDR3: CASSLDRGTGGSNEQFF
DNA: TGTGCCAGCAGCCTGGACCGGGGGACAGGGGGCTCTAATGAGCAGTTCTTC

J: TRBJ1-2
D: NA
size: NA
V: TRBV19
CDR3: CASSIGERSGYTF
DNA: TGTGCCAGTAGTATAGGCGAGAGGAGTGGCTACACCTTC

J: TRBJ2-7
D: TRBD1
size: NA
V: TRBV5-4
CDR3: CASSLTTGYEQYF
DNA: TGTGCCAGCAGCCTGACGACAGGGTACGAGCAGTACTTC

J: TRBJ1-5
D: NA
size: few
V: TRBV6-5
CDR3: CASSYLQGGSNQPQHF
DNA: TGTGCCAGCAGTTACCTCCAGGGTGGTAGCAATCAGCCCCAGCATTTT

J: TRBJ1-6
D: TRBD1
size: once
V: TRBV6-5
CDR3: CASCYTRQGYSPLHF
DNA: TGTGCCAGCTGTTACACACGACAGGGGTATTCACCCCTCCACTTT

J: TRBJ2-7
D: TRBD1
size: NA
V: TRBV13
CDR3: CASSPGQTSAYEQYF
DNA: TGTGCCAGCAGCCCGGGACAGACCTCGGCCTACGAGCAGTACTTC

J: TRBJ1-4
D: TRBD1
size: NA
V: TRBV11-1
CDR3: CASSQGQGIREKLFF
DNA: TGTGCCAGCAGCCAGGGACAGGGGATTCGTGAAAAACTGTTTTTT

J: TRBJ2-7
D: NA
size: NA
V: TRBV4-1
CDR3: CASSQEAHNSYEQYF
DNA: TGCGCCAGCAGCCAAGAGGCCCACAACTCCTACGAGCAGTACTTC

J: TRBJ1-5
D: NA
size: few
V: TRBV12-3/TRBV12-4
CDR3: CASRITGDQPQHF
DNA: TGTGCCAGCAGAATCACGGGGGATCAGCCCCAGCATTTT

J: TRBJ1-5
D: NA
size: NA
V: TRBV7-9
CDR3: CASSLGAGNDQPQHF
DNA: TGTGCCAGCAGCTTAGGGGCAGGGAACGATCAGCCCCAGCATTTT

J: TRBJ2-7
D: TRBD1
size: NA
V: TRBV10-3
CDR3: CAIRTGGTSYEQYF
DNA: TGTGCCATACGGACAGGGGGTACATCCTACGAGCAGTACTTC

J: TRBJ2-2
D: NA
size: NA
V: TRBV19
CDR3: CAIKNPGGGGRELFF
DNA: TGTGCCATTAAAAACCCAGGTGGGGGAGGTCGGGAGCTGTTTTTT

J: TRBJ2-7
D: NA
size: once
V: TRBV5-5
CDR3: CASSSQGTEQYF
DNA: TGTGCCAGCAGCTCGCAGGGTACCGAGCAGTACTTC

J: TRBJ1-2
D: TRBD1
size: NA
V: TRBV10-2
CDR3: CASSAGRGLRGYTF
DNA: TGCGCCAGCAGTGCGGGCAGGGGGCTTCGGGGCTACACCTTC